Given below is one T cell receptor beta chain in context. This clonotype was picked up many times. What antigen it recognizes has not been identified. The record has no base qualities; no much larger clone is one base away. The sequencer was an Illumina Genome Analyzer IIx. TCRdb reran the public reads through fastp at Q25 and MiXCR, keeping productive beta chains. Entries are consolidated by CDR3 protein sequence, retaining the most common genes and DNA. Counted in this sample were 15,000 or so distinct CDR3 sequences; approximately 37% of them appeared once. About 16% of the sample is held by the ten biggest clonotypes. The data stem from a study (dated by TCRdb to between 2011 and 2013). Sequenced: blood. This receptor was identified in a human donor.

The DNA reads as follows: TGTGCCAGCAGCCAAAACGGGGGGCAGGACACTGAAGCTTTCTTT. Protein translation: CASSQNGGQDTEAFF. The rearrangement joined TRBV14 to TRBJ1-1; TRBD1 is perhaps the D gene, given 6 matching bases. Counted from cysteine to phenylalanine, this CDR3 has 15 amino acids. Kept here is only the CDR3 DNA, which spans 45 bases and is read in frame from base 1. Trimming takes 2 bases from V and 3 bases from J, and the germline ends sit 13 bases apart. CDR1 and CDR2, looked up from the germline V gene, are SGHDN and FVKESK.